This is a list of T cell receptor beta chains from one sample in a study of breast tumors, draining lymph nodes, adjacent tissues. MiXCR, applied by TCRdb to the multiplex PCR reads, yields one record per CDR3 protein. The top ten clones hold approximately 3.5% of a sample with roughly 130,000 distinct CDR3 sequences, 15% to 20% of them seen once. The sample consisted of axillary lymph node tissue. These TCRs come from a female donor with breast cancer. Some clones in this sample may be carry-over from other donors' samples. The CDR3 runs from the conserved cysteine through the conserved F or W. The order of the fields is D gene, J gene, clone size, V gene, CDR3 protein. D genes are given only for firm matches. Clone size appears in some rows only: once, few, many, or a class for an expanded clone.

-,TRBJ1-3,many,TRBV3-1,CASSQSTESGNTIYF
-,TRBJ1-5,many,TRBV5-1,CASSLGRYSNQPQHF
TRBD2,TRBJ2-2,many,TRBV2,CASGELAGPGELFF
-,TRBJ1-4,-,TRBV6-1,CASSTHIPTNEKLFF
-,TRBJ2-3,-,TRBV27,CASSLFRGGGTDTQYF
-,TRBJ2-2,many,TRBV11-2,CASSQRASWNTGELFF
TRBD1,TRBJ2-5,many,TRBV9,CASSFRDSQETQYF
-,TRBJ1-3,many,TRBV7-8,CASIPGRGNTIYF
TRBD1,TRBJ2-3,many,TRBV11-2,CASSIPYGDRGGTDTQYF
-,TRBJ2-3,many,TRBV12-3/TRBV12-4,CASSFSGNTDTQYF
-,TRBJ1-3,many,TRBV4-1,CASSPDGPYSGNTIYF